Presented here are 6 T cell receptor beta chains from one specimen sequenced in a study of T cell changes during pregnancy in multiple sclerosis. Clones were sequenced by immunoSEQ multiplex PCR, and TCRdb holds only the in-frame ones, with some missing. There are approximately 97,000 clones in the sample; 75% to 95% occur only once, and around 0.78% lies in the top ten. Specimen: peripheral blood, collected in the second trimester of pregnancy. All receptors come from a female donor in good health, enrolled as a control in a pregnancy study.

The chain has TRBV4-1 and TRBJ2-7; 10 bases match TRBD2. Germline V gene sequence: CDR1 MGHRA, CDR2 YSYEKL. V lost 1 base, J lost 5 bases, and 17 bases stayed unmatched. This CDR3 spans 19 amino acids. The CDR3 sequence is CASSQVLAGVPPSIHEQYF. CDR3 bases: TGCGCCAGCAGCCAAGTCCTAGCGGGAGTACCCCCTAGTATCCACGAGCAGTACTTC.

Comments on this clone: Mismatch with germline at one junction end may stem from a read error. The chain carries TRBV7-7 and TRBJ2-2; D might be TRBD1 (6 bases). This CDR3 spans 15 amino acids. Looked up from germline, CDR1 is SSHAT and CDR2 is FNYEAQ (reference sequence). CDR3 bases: TGTGCTAGCAGCGCCCGGACAGAAAACACCGGGGAGCTGTTTTTT. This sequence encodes CASSARTENTGELFF.

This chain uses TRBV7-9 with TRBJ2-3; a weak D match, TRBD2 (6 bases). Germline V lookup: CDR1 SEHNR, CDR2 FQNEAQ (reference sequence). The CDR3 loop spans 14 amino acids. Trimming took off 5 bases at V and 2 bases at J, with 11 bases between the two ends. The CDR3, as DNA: TGTGCCAGCAGCATGGGACTTACCACAGATACGCAGTATTTT. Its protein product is CASSMGLTTDTQYF. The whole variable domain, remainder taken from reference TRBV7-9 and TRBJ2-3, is DTGVSQNPRHKITKRGQNVTFRCDPISEHNRLYWYRQTLGQGPEFLTYFQNEAQLEKSRLLSDRFSAERPKGSFSTLEIQRTEQGDSAMYLCASSMGLTTDTQYFGPGTRLTVL.

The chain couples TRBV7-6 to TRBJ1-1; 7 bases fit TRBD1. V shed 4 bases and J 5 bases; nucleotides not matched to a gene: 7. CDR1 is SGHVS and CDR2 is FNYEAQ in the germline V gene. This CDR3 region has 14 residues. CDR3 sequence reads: CASSSGSQGTEAFF. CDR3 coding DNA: TGTGCCAGCAGCTCCGGGTCACAGGGGACTGAAGCTTTCTTT.

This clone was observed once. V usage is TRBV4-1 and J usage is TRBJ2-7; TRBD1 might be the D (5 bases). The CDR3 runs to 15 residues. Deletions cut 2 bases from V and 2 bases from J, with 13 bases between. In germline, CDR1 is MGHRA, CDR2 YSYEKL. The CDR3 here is CASSQQGNPTYEQYF. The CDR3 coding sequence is TGCGCCAGCAGCCAACAGGGTAACCCCACCTACGAGCAGTACTTC.

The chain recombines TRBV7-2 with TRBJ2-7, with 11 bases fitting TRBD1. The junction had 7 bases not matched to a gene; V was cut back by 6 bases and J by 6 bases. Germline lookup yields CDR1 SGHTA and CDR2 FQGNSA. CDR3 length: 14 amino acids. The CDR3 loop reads CASRVAGTGGEQYF. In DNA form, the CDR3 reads TGTGCCAGCAGGGTGGCCGGGACAGGGGGCGAGCAGTACTTC.